This TCR beta chain originates from a study of TIL therapy for anti-PD-1-resistant metastatic lung cancer. This was the immunoSEQ v3 assay. Each library reached 1.5 million to 2.5 million read pairs, or 5-6 million at deep level. Sequenced by immunoSEQ multiplex PCR; TCRdb stores in-frame clones only, minus some. The profile covers more than 15,000 clones, with 83% appearing a single time and approximately 2% taken by the ten largest. The germline V gene has CDR1 SGHTA and CDR2 FQGNSA. The CDR3 is 15 amino acids. The V and J ends lost 1 base and 6 bases, in that order; junction bases with no gene match: 7. The time point here: pre-treatment sample, taken before nivolumab and TIL therapy.

The J gene is TRBJ2-3, the V gene TRBV7-2; 7 nucleotides match TRBD2. This TCR was recovered from a person aged 25 to 85 with non-small cell lung cancer. Sample: blood, taken at baseline. CDR3: CASSLVGTGGDTQYF. CDR3 DNA: TGTGCCAGCAGCTTAGTGGGGACGGGAGGTGATACGCAGTATTTT.